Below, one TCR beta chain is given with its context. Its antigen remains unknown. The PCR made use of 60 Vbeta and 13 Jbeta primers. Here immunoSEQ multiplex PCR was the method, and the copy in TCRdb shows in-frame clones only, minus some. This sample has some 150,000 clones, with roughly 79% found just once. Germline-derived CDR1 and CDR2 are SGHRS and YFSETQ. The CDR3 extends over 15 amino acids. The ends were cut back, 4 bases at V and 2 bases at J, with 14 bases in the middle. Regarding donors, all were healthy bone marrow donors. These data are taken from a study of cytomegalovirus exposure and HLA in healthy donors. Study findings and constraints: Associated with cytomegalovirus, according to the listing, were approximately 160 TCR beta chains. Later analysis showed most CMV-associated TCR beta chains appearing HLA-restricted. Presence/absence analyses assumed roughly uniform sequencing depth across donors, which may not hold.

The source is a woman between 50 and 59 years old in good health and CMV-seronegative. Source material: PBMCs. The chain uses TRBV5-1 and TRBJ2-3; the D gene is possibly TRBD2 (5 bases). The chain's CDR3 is CASSRDPGNTDTQYF. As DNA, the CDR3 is TGCGCCAGCAGCAGAGACCCGGGAAACACAGATACGCAGTATTTT. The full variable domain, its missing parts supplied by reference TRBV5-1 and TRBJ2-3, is KAGVTQTPRYLIKTRGQQVTLSCSPISGHRSVSWYQQTPGQGLQFLFEYFSETQRNKGNFPGRFSGRQFSNSRSEMNVSTLELGDSALYLCASSRDPGNTDTQYFGPGTRLTVL.